This entry lists 18 T cell receptor beta chains sequenced from one sample in a study of blood T cell repertoires in COVID-19. The method was immunoSEQ multiplex PCR; TCRdb's version includes in-frame clones alone and lacks a portion of them. The repertoire includes around 7,700 clones, almost 90% of them detected once, and roughly 6.9% sits in the top ten. The sample was peripheral blood. Source of these receptors: a woman aged 45-65 years with active or convalescent COVID-19.

The DNA for the CDR3 is TGTGCCAGTAGTAGCCTTCAGACAGGCGCCTATGGCTACACCTTC. Its translation: CASSSLQTGAYGYTF. The chain uses TRBV19 and TRBJ1-2, with a possible D match to TRBD1 (6 bases). CDR3 length equals 15 residues. The germline CDR1 and CDR2 sequences are LNHDA and SQIVND (reference sequence). V was cut by 4 bases and J by 4 bases, with 16 bases left in between.

The chain couples TRBV6-2 or TRBV6-3 to TRBJ2-3, with 11 bases matching TRBD2. Unmatched junction bases numbered 5, after V lost 4 bases and J lost 2 bases. The CDR3 totals 16 residues. Germline values: CDR1 MNHEY, CDR2 SVGEGT. The CDR3 loop is CASSSYSGRATDTQYF. As DNA, the CDR3 is TGTGCCAGCAGTTCCTATAGCGGGAGGGCCACAGATACGCAGTATTTT.

The chain combines TRBV27 with TRBJ2-1; TRBD2 might be the D (5 bases). In germline, CDR1 is MNHEY, CDR2 SMNVEV (reference sequence). Trimming removed 10 bases at V and 2 bases at J, with 9 bases between. CDR3 length equals 12 residues. The CDR3 sequence is CATHGAYNEQFF. As DNA, the CDR3 is TGTGCCACCCACGGGGCCTACAATGAGCAGTTCTTC.

This clone came up once. The chain is built from TRBV6-5 and TRBJ2-3; 8 nucleotides agree with TRBD2. Germline CDR1 MNHEY, CDR2 SVGAGI. The CDR3 is 15 residues long. V lost 2 bases to trimming and J lost 3 bases; unmatched junction nucleotides: 4. The CDR3 spells CASSYAPSGTDTQYF. CDR3 DNA sequence: TGTGCCAGCAGTTACGCTCCTAGCGGGACAGATACGCAGTATTTT.

The V call is TRBV2, the J call TRBJ2-2; D might be TRBD1 (6 bases). In germline, CDR1 is SNHLY, CDR2 FYNNEI. The ends were cut back, 5 bases at V and 5 bases at J, with 12 bases in the middle. The CDR3 has 14 amino acids. Written as DNA, the CDR3 is TGTGCCAGCAGTTGGGCAGGGGAGACCGGGGAGCTGTTTTTT. Its protein product is CASSWAGETGELFF.

This clone has just one count. The chain links TRBV5-4 to TRBJ1-1; 7 positions match TRBD1. CDR3 length: 14 residues. In germline, CDR1 is SGHNT, CDR2 YYREEE (reference sequence). The V segment lost 4 bases and the J segment 1 base; nucleotides outside the gene matches: 4. The CDR3 DNA follows: TGTGCCAGCAGCCCCGCAGGGGGGAACACTGAAGCTTTCTTT. Protein sequence: CASSPAGGNTEAFF.

J is TRBJ2-4 and V is TRBV6-2 or TRBV6-3, with TRBD1 matching 10 bases. The length of the CDR3 is 16 residues. CDR1 MNHEY and CDR2 SVGEGT come from the germline V gene. Losses at the gene ends were 5 bases for V and 1 base for J; bases not matched to a gene: 5. CDR3 DNA sequence: TGTGCCAGCAGTGACAGGGGGCGAGGGGCCAAAAACATTCAGTACTTC. This sequence encodes CASSDRGRGAKNIQYF.

This chain links TRBV7-6 with TRBJ2-1; 8 bases are shared with TRBD2. With 3 bases clipped from V and 6 bases from J, the junction kept 7 bases outside the gene matches. The CDR3 covers 15 residues. Germline CDR1 SGHVS, CDR2 FNYEAQ. The CDR3 here is CASSFGTSRGNEQFF. For the CDR3, the DNA is TGTGCCAGCAGCTTTGGGACTAGTCGTGGCAATGAGCAGTTCTTC.

The chain links TRBV5-1 to TRBJ1-1, with a weak D call TRBD1 (5 bases). Germline lookup yields CDR1 SGHRS and CDR2 YFSETQ. The CDR3 spans 14 residues. The V gene lost 3 bases and the J gene lost 5 bases, with 14 bases spanning the gap. Here the CDR3 DNA reads TGCGCCAGCAGCTGGGGGACGGGGAGGACTGAAGCTTTCTTT. Its translation is CASSWGTGRTEAFF.

This clone occurred a few times. V and J are TRBV4-3 and TRBJ1-6, with D uncertain. CDR1 is LGHNA, CDR2 YSLEER, per germline. The CDR3 consists of 17 residues. Between the trimmed V and J ends, which lost 0 bases and 0 bases, there was a span of 9 bases. The CDR3 loop reads CASSQEIRSSYNSPLHF. CDR3 sequence (DNA): TGCGCCAGCAGCCAAGAGATCAGAAGCTCCTATAATTCACCCCTCCACTTT.

This clone showed up just once. The CDR3 protein is CASSLRIRTGTYEQYF. The DNA for the CDR3 is TGCGCCAGCAGCCTAAGGATACGAACAGGGACCTACGAGCAGTACTTC. This sequence joins TRBV4-1 and TRBJ2-7; a weak D match, TRBD1 (6 bases). The CDR3 runs 16 residues. Germline loops: CDR1 MGHRA, CDR2 YSYEKL. V lost 4 bases and J 2 bases, leaving 18 bases between the germline ends.

V is TRBV4-1 and J is TRBJ2-7; 11 nucleotides line up with TRBD1. CDR3 length equals 14 residues. V shed 4 bases and J 3 bases; nucleotides not matched to a gene: 2. Germline V gene data show CDR1 as MGHRA and CDR2 as YSYEKL. CDR3 sequence: CASSPGQGVYEQYF. The CDR3 DNA sequence: TGCGCCAGCAGCCCGGGACAGGGGGTCTACGAGCAGTACTTC.

This rearrangement joins TRBV2 to TRBJ1-2; D not certain. CDR3 length: 14 residues. CDR1 SNHLY and CDR2 FYNNEI come from the germline V gene. With 3 bases removed from V and 0 bases from J, the gap between germline ends came to 8 bases. CDR3 nucleotide sequence: TGTGCCAGCAGTGAGGCCATTACTAACTATGGCTACACCTTC. Protein sequence: CASSEAITNYGYTF.

J is TRBJ2-3 and V is TRBV10-3; possible D gene TRBD2, 5 bases. CDR1 and CDR2 (germline): ENHRY, SYGVKD. Trimming shortened V by 5 bases and J by 3 bases, and 15 bases separated the two germline ends. The CDR3 runs 15 residues. The CDR3 DNA sequence: TGTGCCATCAGTATAAGAGGGATCGCGACAGATACGCAGTATTTT. Amino acids: CAISIRGIATDTQYF.

The chain joins TRBV10-1 to TRBJ2-1; D gene uncertain. Trimming pared 1 base from V and 5 bases from J, leaving 12 bases between. Germline V gives CDR1 WNHNN, CDR2 SYGVQD (reference sequence). The CDR3 contains 15 residues. The CDR3 loop reads CASSELVSMDNEQFF. CDR3 DNA sequence: TGCGCCAGCAGTGAGTTGGTATCTATGGACAATGAGCAGTTCTTC.

CDR3 nucleotide sequence: TGCGCCAGCAGCCAAAATAGCGGGAGCAGCACAGATACGCAGTATTTT. Protein product: CASSQNSGSSTDTQYF. The rearrangement uses TRBV4-3 and TRBJ2-3; the match to TRBD2 covers 9 bases. CDR1 and CDR2 from the germline V gene are LGHNA and YSLEER. There are 16 residues in the CDR3. J gave up 0 bases and V 2 bases, and 3 bases lay outside the gene matches.

The chain couples TRBV28 to TRBJ2-2; 13 nucleotides align to TRBD2. The CDR3 length is 16 residues. J gave up 7 bases and V 5 bases, and 7 bases lay outside the gene matches. CDR1 and CDR2 (germline): MDHEN, SYDVKM. The CDR3 loop reads CASSAGTSGTNGELFF. DNA of the CDR3: TGTGCCAGCAGTGCCGGGACTAGCGGGACTAACGGGGAGCTGTTTTTT.

The chain recombines TRBV5-6 with TRBJ1-1, with 7 bases identical to TRBD1. This CDR3 has 12 amino acids. V lost 6 bases and J lost 4; bases outside the gene matches: 3. Germline V gene sequence: CDR1 SGHDT, CDR2 YYEEEE. The DNA of the CDR3 is TGTGCCAGCACCTCAGGGGGCACTGAAGCTTTCTTT. Translated: CASTSGGTEAFF.